This T cell receptor beta chain was sequenced for a study of PD-L1 blockade in urothelial cancer. Whole-study context: Patients previously received 0 to 3 chemotherapy regimens. Blood was tested 3 weeks (second dose) and 6 weeks into treatment.

The repertoire was sequenced with immunoSEQ multiplex PCR; TCRdb's copy has only in-frame clones and lacks some. The sample holds more than 95,000 clones, more than 85% seen once. The time point was: peripheral blood 6 weeks after treatment start. Each individual provided 1 to 8 samples (taken pretreatment and on-treatment). The trim removed 4 bases at V and 5 bases at J, leaving 12 bases unmatched. Per germline, CDR1 SGHDT and CDR2 YYEEEE. This CDR3 is built from 16 residues. The sample holds one count of this clone. The chain combines TRBV5-6 with TRBJ2-5, with 9 bases that match TRBD1. Source: PBMCs, taken around atezolizumab (anti-PD-L1) treatment. The receptor's source is a man aged 55 to 70 with urothelial cancer. This chain's CDR3 is CASSLPGQGPEETQYF. Here the CDR3 DNA reads TGTGCCAGCAGCCTTCCTGGACAGGGGCCGGAGGAGACCCAGTACTTC.